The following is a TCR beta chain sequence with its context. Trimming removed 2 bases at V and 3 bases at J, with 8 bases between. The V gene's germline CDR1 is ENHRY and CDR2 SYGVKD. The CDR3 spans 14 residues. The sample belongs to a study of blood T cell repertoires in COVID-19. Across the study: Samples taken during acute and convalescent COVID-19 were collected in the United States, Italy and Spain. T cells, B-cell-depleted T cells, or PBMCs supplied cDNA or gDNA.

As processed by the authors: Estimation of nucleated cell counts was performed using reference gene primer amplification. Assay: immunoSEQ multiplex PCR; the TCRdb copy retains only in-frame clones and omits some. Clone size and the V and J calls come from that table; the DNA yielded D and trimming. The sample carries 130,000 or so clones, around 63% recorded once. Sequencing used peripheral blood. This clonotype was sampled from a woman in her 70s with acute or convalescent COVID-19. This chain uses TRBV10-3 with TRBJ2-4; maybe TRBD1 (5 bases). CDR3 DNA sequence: TGTGCCATCAGTGAGGTAGGGGACAAAAACATTCAGTACTTC. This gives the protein CAISEVGDKNIQYF.